This TCR beta chain was sequenced in a study of blood T cell repertoires in COVID-19. Study-wide background: Sites across the United States, Italy and Spain contributed samples from acute and convalescent COVID-19. PBMCs, B-cell-depleted T cells, or T cells were the source of the cDNA or gDNA that made up the material.

V lost 5 bases to trimming and J lost 8 bases, with 16 bases between them. This CDR3 spans 13 amino acids. Germline V lookup: CDR1 SGDLS, CDR2 YYNGEE. Some clones are missing from TCRdb's copy, which holds only in-frame ones; the method was immunoSEQ multiplex PCR. The table has about 52,000 clones, roughly 83% seen once. This receptor was obtained from a woman of 80 years or more with acute or convalescent COVID-19. The rearrangement links TRBV9 to TRBJ1-2, with D tentatively TRBD1 (6 bases). Sequences were obtained from peripheral blood. CDR3 sequence reads: CASRTGRAGGYTF. Written as DNA, the CDR3 is TGTGCCAGCAGAACAGGGAGGGCCGGGGGCTACACCTTC. Together with reference TRBV9 and TRBJ1-2, the CDR3 gives the full variable domain: DSGVTQTPKHLITATGQRVTLRCSPRSGDLSVYWYQQSLDQGLQFLIQYYNGEERAKGNILERFSAQQFPDLHSELNLSSLELGDSALYFCASRTGRAGGYTFGSGTRLTVV.